This T cell receptor beta chain was identified during a study of blood T cell repertoires in COVID-19. About the research overall: Both acute and convalescent COVID-19 samples were obtained from the United States, Italy and Spain.

Germline V gives CDR1 MNHEY, CDR2 SVGAGI. The CDR3 sequence is 14 residues long. The trim removed 8 bases at V and 7 bases at J, leaving 13 bases unmatched. Method: immunoSEQ multiplex PCR; TCRdb's copy keeps in-frame clones and lacks some. Of about 260,000 clones listed, 84% were seen once; the top ten hold more than 1.5%. The sample comprised peripheral blood. The genes are TRBV6-5 and TRBJ2-5; 7 bases are a match to TRBD1. This TCR came from a woman in her thirties or forties who had recovered from COVID-19. The chain's CDR3 is CASHLQGIEATQYF. In DNA, the CDR3 is TGTGCCAGCCACCTACAGGGGATTGAGGCGACCCAGTACTTC.